A single sample is the source of the 9 T cell receptor beta chains below, sequenced in a study of T cell repertoires in cytomegalovirus infection. Each CDR3 protein gets one entry after TCRdb re-called the reads with MiXCR. The sample yields some 940,000 distinct CDR3 sequences, approximately 31% seen once. The antigens these receptors bind are not known. The sample consisted of cultured CD8+ T cells from PBMCs, taken from culture after CMV antigen stimulation. These receptors were taken from a human donor in good health (CMV status not recorded). Some clones in this sample may be carry-over from other donors' samples.

The V gene is TRBV5-8, the J gene TRBJ2-7; 10 bases are shared with TRBD2. The V segment lost 5 bases and the J segment 7 bases; nucleotides outside the gene matches: 15. The CDR3 totals 16 residues. In germline, CDR1 is SGHTS, CDR2 YDEGEE. The CDR3 sequence is CASSLLAGDSLEEQYV. Here the CDR3 DNA reads TGTGCCAGCAGTCTTCTAGCGGGGGACTCCCTAGAGGAGCAGTACGTC.

This clonotype appeared a few times. The chain links TRBV7-9 to TRBJ2-5, with a possible D match to TRBD2 (6 bases). This CDR3 has 15 residues. Germline V gene data show CDR1 as SEHNR and CDR2 as FQNEAQ (reference sequence). The V and J ends lost 2 bases and 3 bases respectively, with 13 bases between them. CDR3 DNA: TGTGCCAGCAGCTTATTAAAGCGGGCTAAAGAGACCCAGTACTTC. It codes for CASSLLKRAKETQYF.

This clonotype was seen a few times. The rearrangement links TRBV6-2 or TRBV6-3 to TRBJ2-7, with D perhaps TRBD1 or TRBD2 (5 bases each). V was cut by 0 bases and J by 6 bases, with 9 bases left in between. The germline gives CDR1 MNHEY, CDR2 SVGEGT. The CDR3 loop spans 13 amino acids. The CDR3 loop is CASSYSAGAEQYV. Written as DNA, the CDR3 is TGTGCCAGCAGTTACTCAGCCGGGGCCGAGCAGTACGTC.

The J gene is TRBJ2-6, the V gene TRBV28; D unresolved. CDR3 length: 18 amino acids. Germline-derived CDR1 and CDR2 are MDHEN and SYDVKM. V was trimmed by 3 bases and J by 0 bases, leaving 15 bases between them. The CDR3 here is CASSFWWAELSGANVLTF. CDR3 DNA: TGTGCCAGCAGTTTTTGGTGGGCCGAGCTCTCTGGGGCCAACGTCCTGACTTTC.

To note about this clonotype: A much bigger clone sits one base away, suggesting this may be a read error. The V call is TRBV7-6, the J call TRBJ2-3, with D tentatively TRBD1 (6 bases). The CDR3 extends over 16 amino acids. Germline CDR1 is SGHVS and CDR2 is FNYEAQ. V gave up 8 bases and J gave up 2 bases, with 20 bases separating them. The CDR3 nucleotides are TGTGCCAGCGGCTCCCTAAGGACAGAGAACACAGATACGCAGTATTTT. This sequence encodes CASGSLRTENTDTQYF. The entire variable domain, with the rest obtained from reference TRBV7-6 and TRBJ2-3, is as follows: GAGVSQSPRYKVTKRGQDVALRCDPISGHVSLYWYRQALGQGPEFLTYFNYEAQQDKSGLPNDRFSAERPEGSISTLTIQRTEQRDSAMYRCASGSLRTENTDTQYFGPGTRLTVL.

The chain employs TRBV6-2 or TRBV6-3 and TRBJ1-5; no reliable D call. Germline assignment: CDR1 MNHEY and CDR2 SVGEGT. This CDR3 spans 12 amino acids. The ends were cut back, 8 bases at V and 6 bases at J, with 11 bases in the middle. This CDR3 is CASRKGIQPQHF. CDR3 nucleotides: TGTGCCAGCCGGAAGGGTATTCAGCCCCAGCATTTT.

J is TRBJ1-2 and V is TRBV6-5, with 9 bases aligning to TRBD1. The CDR3 runs 16 residues. Germline CDR1 reads MNHEY; CDR2 reads SVGAGI. Trimming removed 6 bases from V and 4 bases from J; junction bases left unmatched: 12. The CDR3 protein is CASSYTISTGGYGYTF. The DNA for the CDR3 is TGTGCCAGCAGCTACACTATCTCGACAGGGGGCTATGGCTACACCTTC.

This clonotype was observed a few times. V usage is TRBV4-2 and J usage is TRBJ2-5, with D perhaps matching TRBD1 (6 bases). CDR3 length: 15 residues. V shed 2 bases and J shed 1 base, with 11 bases lying between them. Germline V gene sequence: CDR1 LGHNA, CDR2 YNFKEQ. The CDR3 reads CASSQPRDTQETQYF. The CDR3 DNA sequence: TGTGCCAGCAGCCAACCCCGGGACACCCAAGAGACCCAGTACTTC.

V gene TRBV6-5 combines with J gene TRBJ1-1; 7 bases are a match to TRBD1. This CDR3 has 15 amino acids. The germline CDR1 and CDR2 sequences are MNHEY and SVGAGI. The junction had 9 bases not matched to a gene; V was cut back by 6 bases and J by 2 bases. CDR3 protein: CASRLRQGSNTEAFF. CDR3 nucleotide sequence: TGTGCCAGCAGGCTGAGACAGGGTAGCAACACTGAAGCTTTCTTT.